This is a list of T cell receptor beta chains from one sample in a study of T cell changes during pregnancy in multiple sclerosis. Clones were read by immunoSEQ multiplex PCR, and TCRdb kept only the in-frame ones, dropping some. The profile shows tens of thousands of clones, 85% to 95% of them singletons. Sequencing used peripheral blood, obtained after pregnancy. The receptor set was obtained from a female donor in good health, enrolled as a control in a pregnancy study. Both conserved end residues are part of each CDR3. A D gene is named only where the DNA matches it firmly. Size is omitted from some rows. Given values are once, few, many or a class for expanded clones.

j_gene	d_gene	abundance	v_gene	CDR3aa	CDR3nt
TRBJ2-2	.	.	TRBV19	CASTPRVTGELFF	TGTGCCAGTACCCCCAGGGTAACCGGGGAGCTGTTTTTT
TRBJ1-1	.	.	TRBV19	CASSGSAGPTEAFF	TGTGCCAGTAGTGGATCGGCAGGGCCAACTGAAGCTTTCTTT
TRBJ2-1	.	.	TRBV5-1	CASSLVGLAGNEQFF	TGCGCCAGCAGCCTGGTTGGGCTAGCAGGCAATGAGCAGTTCTTC
TRBJ2-1	TRBD1	.	TRBV7-8	CASSRTGVSEQFF	TGTGCCAGCAGCAGAACAGGGGTATCTGAGCAGTTCTTC
TRBJ2-3	TRBD2	.	TRBV6-1	CASSEARGTSGLGEYF	TGTGCCAGCAGTGAAGCTCGGGGGACTAGCGGTCTTGGGGAGTATTTT
TRBJ1-1	TRBD1	once	TRBV18	CASSPPRQGNTEAFF	TGTGCCAGCTCACCACCGAGACAGGGGAACACTGAAGCTTTCTTT
TRBJ1-6	.	.	TRBV4-2	CASSQGRQWDSPLHF	TGTGCCAGCAGCCAAGGACGACAGTGGGATTCACCCCTCCACTTT
TRBJ2-2	.	once	TRBV5-1	CASSRSGNTGELFF	TGCGCCAGCAGCCGTAGCGGGAACACCGGGGAGCTGTTTTTT
TRBJ2-7	.	.	TRBV7-2	CASSLISNPSSYEQYF	TGTGCCAGCAGCTTAATCTCAAATCCGAGCTCCTACGAGCAGTACTTC
TRBJ2-7	.	.	TRBV28	CASSLDRAYEQYF	TGTGCCAGCAGTCTGGACAGAGCCTACGAGCAGTACTTC
TRBJ2-7	.	.	TRBV4-1	CASSQETGLSYEQYF	TGCGCCAGCAGCCAAGAAACGGGACTCTCCTACGAGCAGTACTTC
TRBJ1-1	.	few	TRBV5-6	CASSFGGVEAFF	TGTGCCAGCAGCTTCGGGGGTGTTGAAGCTTTCTTT
TRBJ2-3	TRBD2	once	TRBV6-5	CASSYSGLAGSDTQYF	TGTGCCAGCAGTTACTCGGGGCTAGCGGGGTCAGATACGCAGTATTTT
TRBJ2-4	TRBD1	.	TRBV29-1	CSVVKSGQGSNIQYF	TGCAGCGTTGTGAAGTCGGGACAGGGCAGTAACATTCAGTACTTC
TRBJ2-7	TRBD1	once	TRBV18	CASSTGQVFSYEQYF	TGTGCCAGCTCAACAGGACAGGTGTTCTCCTACGAGCAGTACTTC
TRBJ1-2	.	.	TRBV6-5	CASSGRSHGYTF	TGTGCCAGCAGTGGCAGGTCTCATGGCTACACCTTC
TRBJ1-2	.	once	TRBV29-1	CSVLGTTDGYTF	TGCAGCGTGTTAGGGACAACGGATGGCTACACCTTC
TRBJ1-1	TRBD1	.	TRBV5-1	CASSPTGVNTEAFF	TGCGCCAGCAGCCCAACAGGGGTGAACACTGAAGCTTTCTTT
TRBJ2-7	.	.	TRBV4-1	CASSQDSREPYEQYF	TGCGCCAGCAGCCAAGATAGCAGGGAACCCTACGAGCAGTACTTC
TRBJ2-4	TRBD1	.	TRBV18	CASSPTGTVNIQYF	TGTGCCAGCTCACCAACCGGGACAGTAAACATTCAGTACTTC
TRBJ1-2	.	.	TRBV5-6	CASSFYRASNYGYTF	TGTGCCAGCAGTTTTTACAGGGCCTCTAACTATGGCTACACCTTC
TRBJ2-7	.	few	TRBV2	CASLEWGGSQTYEQYF	TGTGCCAGCCTAGAATGGGGTGGGAGTCAAACCTACGAGCAGTACTTC
TRBJ2-1	TRBD2	.	TRBV18	CASSPLAGSGEQFF	TGTGCCAGCTCACCACTAGCGGGGAGTGGTGAGCAGTTCTTC
TRBJ2-7	TRBD1	once	TRBV4-1	CASSQRDRAGHEQYF	TGCGCCAGCAGCCAACGGGACAGGGCCGGCCACGAGCAGTACTTC
TRBJ2-2	TRBD2	.	TRBV2	CASSLFGEGLTGELFF	TGTGCCAGCAGTCTCTTTGGGGAGGGCCTGACCGGGGAGCTGTTTTTT
TRBJ2-5	.	once	TRBV18	CASSPVLPQETQYF	TGTGCCAGCTCACCAGTCCTCCCCCAAGAGACCCAGTACTTC
TRBJ2-1	TRBD2	.	TRBV7-2	CASSVRLAGSNEQFF	TGTGCCAGCAGCGTTCGACTAGCGGGAAGCAATGAGCAGTTCTTC
TRBJ1-2	.	.	TRBV2	CASSERFRGYTF	TGTGCCAGCAGTGAAAGGTTCAGGGGCTACACCTTC
TRBJ1-1	TRBD1	.	TRBV11-2	CASSFTGDTEAFF	TGTGCCAGCAGCTTTACAGGGGACACTGAAGCTTTCTTT
TRBJ1-5	.	.	TRBV19	CASSIGRVGNQPQHF	TGTGCCAGTAGTATAGGGAGGGTTGGGAATCAGCCCCAGCATTTT
TRBJ1-1	.	.	TRBV6-1	CASTVTEAFF	TGTGCCAGCACAGTCACTGAAGCTTTCTTT
TRBJ2-3	TRBD2	.	TRBV2	CASRTSGGRDTQYF	TGTGCCAGCAGGACTAGCGGGGGGCGTGATACGCAGTATTTT
TRBJ1-1	TRBD1	.	TRBV6-5	CASSYTYTDRVTEAFF	TGTGCCAGCAGTTACACGTATACCGACAGGGTCACTGAAGCTTTCTTT
TRBJ1-3	.	.	TRBV28	CASSSGGSGNTIYF	TGTGCCAGCAGTTCGGGTGGCTCTGGAAACACCATATATTTT
TRBJ2-2	.	.	TRBV10-3	CAISVGGGTGELFF	TGTGCCATCAGTGTGGGGGGTGGCACCGGGGAGCTGTTTTTT
TRBJ2-1	TRBD2	.	TRBV7-2	CASSLDSGTRQFF	TGTGCCAGCAGCTTAGATAGTGGGACTAGGCAGTTCTTC